The clone carrying this TCR beta chain was seen repeatedly, ten times or more. Constant-region priming of about 500 ng total RNA yielded TCR beta cDNA. Researchers made the TCR beta libraries by running three nested multiplex PCR rounds with slightly modified ARM-PCR. A C-beta reverse primer and TRBV1-TRBV30 forward primers served in each of the first two PCR rounds, at 9 to 11 cycles apiece. TCRdb analysed the multiplex PCR reads with MiXCR anew, one entry per CDR3 protein. The sample has roughly 120,000 distinct CDR3 sequences, around 60% seen once. Taking 20-30 mg of unsorted bulk tissue, the authors co-extracted RNA and DNA. This specimen comes from a study of tumor-infiltrating lymphocytes in primary liver carcinoma. Deletions cut 3 bases from V and 4 bases from J, with 12 bases between. CDR1 and CDR2 from the germline V gene are ENHRY and SYGVKD. CDR3 length: 14 amino acids.

The J gene is TRBJ2-5, the V gene TRBV10-3, with D possibly TRBD1 on 6 matching bases. The TCR sequence derives from a woman in her fifties or sixties with primary liver carcinoma and hepatitis B virus infection. Sequencing was carried out using liver tumor tissue from sampling region 3. Subset indicated: tumor region T3, left-lateral pole. CDR3 in DNA: TGTGCCATCAGTGAAGCTACAGGGTCAGAGACCCAGTACTTC. It encodes CAISEATGSETQYF.